The 14 T cell receptor beta chains below all came from one sample that was sequenced in a study of type 1 and type 2 diabetes patients. The PCR template was genomic DNA. A primer set of 30 forward and 13 reverse primers amplified the CDR3. TCRdb called the multiplex PCR reads again in MiXCR, with one record for every CDR3 protein. Here the sample spans 280,000 or so distinct CDR3 sequences, around 47% being singletons. The sequenced material came from peripheral blood mononuclear cells (PBMCs). The receptors derive from a man younger than 35 with type 2 diabetes.

In this sample, this clonotype turned up a few times. This chain joins TRBV11-1 and TRBJ2-2; no clear D gene. Trimming stripped 5 bases from V and 4 bases from J, with 5 bases between. This CDR3 comprises 12 residues. Germline CDR1 is SGHAT and CDR2 is FQDESV (reference sequence). CDR3 loop: CASSISTGELFF. In DNA, the CDR3 is TGTGCCAGCAGCATCAGCACCGGGGAGCTGTTTTTT. The whole variable domain, filled in from reference TRBV11-1 and TRBJ2-2, reads EAEVAQSPRYKITEKSQAVAFWCDPISGHATLYWYRQILGQGPELLVQFQDESVVDDSQLPKDRFSAERLKGVDSTLKIQPAELGDSAMYLCASSISTGELFFGEGSRLTVL.

The V gene is TRBV7-8, the J gene TRBJ1-2, with 9 positions matching TRBD1. CDR1 and CDR2 (germline): SGHVS, FQNEAQ. The CDR3 has 14 residues. The junction had 9 bases not matched to a gene; V was cut back by 9 bases and J by 4 bases. The CDR3 is CASSGQGFIYGYTF. The CDR3 bases are TGTGCCAGTAGTGGACAGGGGTTTATCTATGGCTACACCTTC. Variable domain in full (rest from reference TRBV7-8 and TRBJ1-2): GAGVSQSPRYKVAKRGQDVALRCDPISGHVSLFWYQQALGQGPEFLTYFQNEAQLDKSGLPSDRFFAERPEGSVSTLKIQRTQQEDSAVYLCASSGQGFIYGYTFGSGTRLTVV.

The table lists this clonotype with many counts. CDR3 DNA: TGTGCCAGCAGCAGTACGACAGGGATGAACACTGAAGCTTTCTTT. As protein: CASSSTTGMNTEAFF. The J gene is TRBJ1-1, the V gene TRBV7-8; TRBD1 aligns across 7 bases. Germline V gene lookup returns CDR1 SGHVS and CDR2 FQNEAQ. Losses at the gene ends were 5 bases for V and 0 bases for J; bases not matched to a gene: 6. The CDR3 is 15 amino acids.

The J gene is TRBJ1-4, the V gene TRBV12-3 or TRBV12-4; no reliable D call. This CDR3 comprises 13 residues. Trimming removed 3 bases at V and 6 bases at J, with 8 bases between. The CDR3 DNA is TGTGCCAGCAGTTTTCAAGAAGATGAAAAACTGTTTTTT. Translated, it gives CASSFQEDEKLFF.

This clonotype was recorded only once. The chain recombines TRBV19 with TRBJ2-7; 8 nucleotides match TRBD2. Germline V gene data show CDR1 as LNHDA and CDR2 as SQIVND (reference sequence). The V and J ends lost 8 bases and 4 bases, in that order; junction bases with no gene match: 7. This CDR3 spans 13 amino acids. This CDR3 is CASAGGSGYEQYF. DNA of the CDR3: TGTGCCAGTGCGGGAGGTTCCGGGTACGAGCAGTACTTC.

This clonotype occurred once. This chain connects TRBV19 to TRBJ1-5; D unclear. Germline CDR1 is LNHDA and CDR2 is SQIVND (reference sequence). V lost 6 bases and J lost 3, with 15 bases in between. The CDR3 is 15 residues long. Here the CDR3 DNA reads TGTGCCAGTAGAAATCGGGGAAAGGCCAATCAGCCCCAGCATTTT. Its protein product is CASRNRGKANQPQHF.

The chain employs TRBV6-5 and TRBJ1-2; tentatively, D is TRBD1 (5 bases). This CDR3 comprises 17 residues. The germline CDR1 and CDR2 sequences are MNHEY and SVGAGI. V was cut by 1 base and J by 2 bases, with 17 bases left in between. The CDR3 spells CASSYFSGTVFNYGYTF. CDR3 nucleotide sequence: TGTGCCAGCAGTTACTTTTCCGGGACGGTTTTCAACTATGGCTACACCTTC.

There are many counts of this clonotype. This sequence joins TRBV25-1 and TRBJ1-2; 10 bases align to TRBD1. This CDR3 has 12 amino acids. V gave up 8 bases and J gave up 5 bases; unmatched junction bases: 2. The V gene's germline CDR1 is MGHDK and CDR2 SYGVNS. CDR3 protein: CASGTGAYGYTF. The CDR3 nucleotides read TGTGCCAGCGGGACAGGGGCATATGGCTACACCTTC.

The chain combines TRBV11-2 with TRBJ1-1, with a possible D match to TRBD1 (6 bases). Looked up from germline, CDR1 is SGHAT and CDR2 is FQNNGV. Trimming stripped 2 bases from V and 7 bases from J, with 11 bases between. The CDR3 spans 13 residues. In nucleotides, the CDR3 is TGTGCCAGCAGCTTAAATTCAGGGGATGAAGCTTTCTTT. This gives the protein CASSLNSGDEAFF.

Concerning this clonotype: A far larger clone lies a single base away; this is likely a read error. The chain recombines TRBV7-3 with TRBJ2-7, with TRBD1 identical over 8 bases. This CDR3 region has 13 residues. Germline V lookup: CDR1 SGHTA, CDR2 FQGTGA. V was pared by 2 bases and J by 5 bases, with 2 bases of the junction left unmatched. CDR3 loop: CASSLGQGHEQYF. CDR3 coding DNA: TGTGCCAGCAGCTTAGGACAGGGACACGAGCAGTACTTC.

The count of this clonotype is one. Compared with germline, one end of the junction differs, possibly owing to a read error. The V and J genes are TRBV20-1 and TRBJ2-3, with 11 bases aligning to TRBD2. Germline CDR1 and CDR2: DFQATT and SNEGSKA (reference sequence). The CDR3 loop spans 13 amino acids. CDR3 protein: CSPSGRMTDTQYF. CDR3 DNA sequence: TGCAGTCCTAGCGGGAGGATGACAGATACGCAGTATTTT.

This clonotype was detected a few times. The V gene is TRBV7-2, the J gene TRBJ2-5, with D hard to call. This CDR3 is built from 11 residues. V lost 0 bases and J lost 7, with 3 bases in between. The V gene's germline CDR1 is SGHTA and CDR2 FQGNSA. CDR3 coding DNA: TGTGCCAGCAGCTTAGCCTGGACCCAGTACTTC. Amino acids: CASSLAWTQYF.

This clonotype turned up a few times. The chain links TRBV2 to TRBJ2-5, with D unresolved. The CDR3 is 13 amino acids. V lost 1 base and J lost 4, with 7 bases in between. Germline V gene data show CDR1 as SNHLY and CDR2 as FYNNEI. For the CDR3, the DNA is TGTGCCAGCAGTGAAGGGTCCGGAGAGACCCAGTACTTC. Translating gives CASSEGSGETQYF. Combining the CDR3 with reference TRBV2 and TRBJ2-5 gives the whole variable domain EPEVTQTPSHQVTQMGQEVILRCVPISNHLYFYWYRQILGQKVEFLVSFYNNEISEKSEIFDDQFSVERPDGSNFTLKIRSTKLEDSAMYFCASSEGSGETQYFGPGTRLLVL.

Here the CDR3 reads CASSETGRGYEQFF. CDR3 bases: TGCGCCAGCAGTGAGACAGGGAGAGGCTATGAGCAGTTCTTC. The chain recombines TRBV10-1 with TRBJ2-1; D perhaps matches TRBD1 (6 bases). CDR1 WNHNN and CDR2 SYGVQD come from the germline V gene (reference sequence). The CDR3 has 14 amino acids. The V end lost 2 bases, the J end lost 8 bases, and 13 bases lay between the germline ends.